The rows below give T cell receptor beta chains drawn from one sample of a study of blood T cells in healthy people across ages. MiXCR was run by TCRdb on the 5' RACE reads, yielding one entry per CDR3 protein. Among 650,000 to 950,000 distinct CDR3 sequences listed, 40% to 50% were seen once. The specimen sequenced was blood. Source of these receptors: a man aged 60 to 75 in good health. Each CDR3 is given with its conserved first and last residue. The D gene is left open where the match is weak. A row's size may be missing; if present it is once, few, many or a size class.

v_call	j_call	cdr3_length	d_call	clone_size	cdr3_nt	cdr3_aa
TRBV7-2	TRBJ1-2	16	TRBD1	-	TGTGCCAGCAGCCCTAGGACAGGGCTGTCCAACTATGGCTACACCTTC	CASSPRTGLSNYGYTF
TRBV20-1	TRBJ2-3	13	-	-	TGCAGTGCTAATATCGGCAGCACAGATACGCAGTATTTT	CSANIGSTDTQYF
TRBV11-2	TRBJ2-1	16	TRBD2	-	TGTGCCAGCAGAGGGCTGCTAGCGGGGAAATACAATGAGCAGTTCTTC	CASRGLLAGKYNEQFF
TRBV3-1	TRBJ2-7	13	-	-	TGTGCCAGCAGCCAAGCGCCTATCAATGAGCAGTACTTC	CASSQAPINEQYF
TRBV7-3	TRBJ2-7	11	TRBD2	few	TGTGCCTCCCGGGGGGGGAGCGAGCAGTACTTC	CASRGGSEQYF
TRBV4-3	TRBJ1-2	15	TRBD1	-	TGCGCCAGCAGCCAGGAAGACAGGGCAAACTATGGCTACACCTTC	CASSQEDRANYGYTF
TRBV6-5	TRBJ2-1	16	-	few	TGTGCCAGCAGGCCGACGTGGGGCAGGGGCCACAATGAGCAGTTCTTC	CASRPTWGRGHNEQFF
TRBV9	TRBJ2-1	15	TRBD2	many	TGTGCCAGCAGCGCCCTCCCTAGCGGGGGGTTTGAGCAGTTCTTC	CASSALPSGGFEQFF
TRBV7-2	TRBJ2-7	17	-	few	TGTGCCAGCAGCTTAGCCATGGGACCCCCGGTGGACTACGAGCAGTACTTC	CASSLAMGPPVDYEQYF
TRBV7-9	TRBJ1-1	15	-	-	TGTGCCAGCAGCCTTGCTGACAGGATGAACACTGAAGCTTTCTTT	CASSLADRMNTEAFF
TRBV20-1	TRBJ2-1	13	-	few	TGCAGTGCAAACCAGGACCTGGGCGATGAGCAGTTCTTC	CSANQDLGDEQFF
TRBV12-3/TRBV12-4	TRBJ1-5	14	TRBD1	-	TGTGCCAGCGCAAGACAGGGGGCTCTTCAGCCCCAGCATTTT	CASARQGALQPQHF
TRBV29-1	TRBJ1-1	14	-	-	TGCAGCGTTGGGCAAGGGGGGGAGGGGACTGAAGCTTTCTTT	CSVGQGGEGTEAFF
TRBV4-1	TRBJ2-7	17	TRBD2	few	TGCGCCAGCAGCCCGGGACTAGCGGGGGCTAGCTCCTACGAGCAGTACTTC	CASSPGLAGASSYEQYF
TRBV2	TRBJ1-2	12	-	few	TGTGCCAGCATTCGGGGGGGAGGAGGCTACACCTTC	CASIRGGGGYTF
TRBV4-3	TRBJ1-1	16	-	once	TGCGCCAGCAGCCAAGGACAGGCCCGCCTGAACACTGAAGCTTTCTTT	CASSQGQARLNTEAFF
TRBV10-3	TRBJ2-5	14	TRBD2	-	TGTGCCATCAGTGAGTCGACTAGCGGAGAGACCCAGTACTTC	CAISESTSGETQYF
TRBV20-1	TRBJ1-2	15	TRBD1	-	TGCAGTGCTAGAGATCAGCGACAGGGCTACTATGGCTACACCTTC	CSARDQRQGYYGYTF
TRBV29-1	TRBJ2-7	13	TRBD2	-	TGCAGCGTTGAACGGGGGGAGGGCAATGAGCAGTACTTC	CSVERGEGNEQYF
TRBV29-1	TRBJ2-1	16	-	-	TGCAGCGTTGAAGATGCGATAGACCTCCCCTCCAATGAGCAGTTCTTC	CSVEDAIDLPSNEQFF
TRBV6-6	TRBJ1-5	13	-	-	TGTGCCAGCAATTATTTGGGAGATCAGCCCCAGCATTTT	CASNYLGDQPQHF
TRBV7-2	TRBJ1-2	15	-	-	TGTGCCAGCAGCTTAGAAATGGTTTCGAACTATGGCTACACCTTC	CASSLEMVSNYGYTF
TRBV20-1	TRBJ2-7	14	-	few	TGCAGTGCTAGAGTCCGGGGGTCTGGCTACGAGCAGTACTTC	CSARVRGSGYEQYF
TRBV4-3	TRBJ1-5	16	-	-	TGCGCCAGCAGCCCCGGGGTCGGGGCAGGGACTCAGCCCCAGCATTTT	CASSPGVGAGTQPQHF
TRBV12-3/TRBV12-4	TRBJ1-6	12	-	few	TGTGCCAGCAGAACAGGGTCGGGGTCCCTCCACTTT	CASRTGSGSLHF
TRBV27	TRBJ2-5	14	-	-	TGTGCCAGCAGCAGGGGCCAGTCCCAAGAGACCCAGTACTTC	CASSRGQSQETQYF
TRBV14	TRBJ2-3	14	-	few	TGTGCCAGCAGCTCCCGGGACATCAAGGCTACGCAGTATTTT	CASSSRDIKATQYF
TRBV24-1	TRBJ2-1	15	TRBD2	-	TGTGCCACCAGTGAGGACGGGACTACCTACAATGAGCAGTTCTTC	CATSEDGTTYNEQFF
TRBV6-2/TRBV6-3	TRBJ2-3	15	TRBD2	few	TGTGCCAGCAGTTCCGGGACTAGCGGGGCAGATACGCAGTATTTT	CASSSGTSGADTQYF
TRBV6-8	TRBJ2-3	15	-	few	TGTGCCAAAAACCGGGCAGCCGAGTACACAGATACGCAGTATTTT	CAKNRAAEYTDTQYF
TRBV2	TRBJ2-1	14	-	few	TGTGCCAGCAGTGAGGGAGGGGGTGGCCATGAGCAGTTCTTC	CASSEGGGGHEQFF
TRBV6-2/TRBV6-3	TRBJ2-5	14	-	-	TGTGCCAGCAGTTTCCCGCGAAACCAAGAGACCCAGTACTTC	CASSFPRNQETQYF
TRBV7-2	TRBJ2-2	14	-	-	TGTGCCAGCAGCTTGATAGCGGCTGCCAGGGAGCTGTTTTTT	CASSLIAAARELFF
TRBV28	TRBJ2-5	17	TRBD2	many	TGTGCCAGCAGTTGGGACACTAGCGGGGGGGACGGGGAGACCCAGTACTTC	CASSWDTSGGDGETQYF
TRBV5-1	TRBJ2-3	15	TRBD2	-	TGCGCCAGCAGCTCCGCTAGCGGGCGCACAGATACGCAGTATTTT	CASSSASGRTDTQYF
TRBV29-1	TRBJ1-1	13	TRBD1	-	TGCAGCGGGTCCGGGACAGGGAACACTGAAGCTTTCTTT	CSGSGTGNTEAFF
TRBV7-2	TRBJ2-7	12	-	few	TGTGCCAGCAGCTACCCCTTGTACGAGCAGTACTTC	CASSYPLYEQYF
TRBV2	TRBJ2-1	11	-	many	TGTGCCAGCAGTGTAGGGAATGAGCAGTTCTTC	CASSVGNEQFF
TRBV15	TRBJ2-7	15	TRBD2	-	TGTGCCACCAGCAGAGCCCCTAGCGGGGAATACGAGCAGTACTTC	CATSRAPSGEYEQYF
TRBV15	TRBJ2-5	15	-	many	TGTGCCACCAGCAGAGATCCGGGAACCCAAGAGACCCAGTACTTC	CATSRDPGTQETQYF
TRBV6-1	TRBJ1-2	14	TRBD1	-	TGTGCCAGCAGTGAACGCCCAGGGGGCTATGGCTACACCTTC	CASSERPGGYGYTF
TRBV20-1	TRBJ2-1	15	-	few	TGCAGTGCTAGAGAGAGCACTAGACTAGTCGGTGAGCAGTTCTTC	CSARESTRLVGEQFF
TRBV6-5	TRBJ2-3	15	TRBD1	-	TGTGCCAGCAGTTATCCGGGACAGGGTACAGATACGCAGTATTTT	CASSYPGQGTDTQYF